Sequencing of this TCR beta chain was carried out in a study of patients and donors after allogeneic stem cell transplantation. The ends were cut back, 3 bases at V and 0 bases at J, with 10 bases in the middle. The V gene's germline CDR1 is DFQATT and CDR2 SNEGSKA (reference sequence). The CDR3 totals 14 residues. From the RT-PCR reads, TCRdb called clonotypes with MiXCR, one entry per CDR3 protein. The profile shows roughly 150,000 distinct CDR3 sequences, 24% of them singletons. The source is a human donor who was either an allogeneic HSCT recipient or a stem cell or donor lymphocyte infusion donor (not recorded which). It is not recorded whose cells these are; they may come from a transplant donor. The chain carries TRBV20-1 and TRBJ2-3; no clear D. The sequencing input was blood, either unsorted or a sorted T cell fraction (not recorded which). CDR3 DNA sequence: TGCAGTGCTAGTGTCACCCCTAGCACAGATACGCAGTATTTT. It encodes CSASVTPSTDTQYF.